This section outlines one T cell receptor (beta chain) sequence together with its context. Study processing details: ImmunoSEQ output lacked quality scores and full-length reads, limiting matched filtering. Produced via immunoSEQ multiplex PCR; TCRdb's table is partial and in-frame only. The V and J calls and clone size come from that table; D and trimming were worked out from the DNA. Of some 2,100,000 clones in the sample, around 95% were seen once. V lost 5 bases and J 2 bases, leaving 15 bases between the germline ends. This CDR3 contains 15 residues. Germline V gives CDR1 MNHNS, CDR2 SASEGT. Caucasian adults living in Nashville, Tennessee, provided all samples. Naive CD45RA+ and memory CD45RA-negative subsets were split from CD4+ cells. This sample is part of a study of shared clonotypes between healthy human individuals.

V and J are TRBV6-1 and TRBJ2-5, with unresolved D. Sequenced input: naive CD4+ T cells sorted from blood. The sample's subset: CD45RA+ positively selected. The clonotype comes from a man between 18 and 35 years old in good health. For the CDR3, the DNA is TGTGCCAGCAGTCGTTACCCTACTGGGCAAGAGACCCAGTACTTC. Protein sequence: CASSRYPTGQETQYF.